Listed here is a single TCR beta chain. Its matching antigen is unknown. In replicate PCRs of sorted subsets, approximately 190 ng DNA, about 30,000 T cell genomes, was used. Sequenced by immunoSEQ multiplex PCR; TCRdb stores in-frame clones only, minus some. The table has roughly 850,000 clones, around 96% seen once; the top ten hold under 0.25%. Naive CD8 cells lacked CD45RO and underwent positive selection for CCR7, leaving out terminally differentiated effector memory CD45RA+ cells. With 1 base removed from V and 5 bases from J, the gap between germline ends came to 14 bases. In germline, CDR1 is SEHNR, CDR2 FQNEAQ (reference sequence). This CDR3 contains 15 residues. The sample originates from a study of shared clonotypes between healthy human individuals. Study-wide findings and caveats: It was the non-shared clonotypes that had lower generation probabilities than clonotypes shared by all four donors. Naive subsets tended to show greater estimated richness than memory subsets. Sorted-subset sequencing, rarefaction showed, was incomplete despite large depth.

The V gene is TRBV7-9, the J gene TRBJ2-5, with D hard to call. Sequencing input: naive CD8+ T cells sorted from blood. This clonotype was sampled from a young man in good health. This chain's CDR3 is CASSLVGRSDETQYF. Written as DNA, the CDR3 is TGTGCCAGCAGCTTAGTTGGAAGGAGTGACGAGACCCAGTACTTC.